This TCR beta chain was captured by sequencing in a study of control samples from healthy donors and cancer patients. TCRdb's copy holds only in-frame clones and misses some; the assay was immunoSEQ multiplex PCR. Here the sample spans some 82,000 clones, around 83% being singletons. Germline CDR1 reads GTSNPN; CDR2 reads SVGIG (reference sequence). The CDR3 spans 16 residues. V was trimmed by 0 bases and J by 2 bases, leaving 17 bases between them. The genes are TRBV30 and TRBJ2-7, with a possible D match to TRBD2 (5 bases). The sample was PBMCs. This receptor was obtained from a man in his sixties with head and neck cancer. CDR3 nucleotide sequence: TGTGCCTGGAGTGTAGGGAGCCCATACCATCCCTACGAGCAGTACTTC. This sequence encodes CAWSVGSPYHPYEQYF. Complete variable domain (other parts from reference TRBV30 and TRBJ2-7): SQTIHQWPATLVQPVGSPLSLECTVEGTSNPNLYWYRQAAGRGLQLLFYSVGIGQISSEVPQNLSASRPQDRQFILSSKKLLLSDSGFYLCAWSVGSPYHPYEQYFGPGTRLTVT.